The 18 T cell receptor beta chains listed next were all sequenced from one sample in a study of CD8 T cells in ankylosing spondylitis. TCRdb fed the 5' RACE reads into MiXCR, producing one record per CDR3 protein. Of about 360,000 distinct CDR3 sequences listed, about 15% are singletons. The sample was blood, either unsorted or a sorted T cell fraction (not recorded which). Receptor source: a male donor with ankylosing spondylitis or in good health (not recorded which).

This chain uses TRBV5-1 with TRBJ2-7; 8 nucleotides match TRBD1. In germline, CDR1 is SGHRS, CDR2 YFSETQ. The CDR3 loop spans 16 amino acids. Trimming cost V 0 bases and J 2 bases; bases outside gene matches: 7. CDR3 bases: TGCGCCAGCAGCTTGGGTCCACAGGGGGACCCCTACGAGCAGTACTTC. It yields the protein CASSLGPQGDPYEQYF. Together with reference TRBV5-1 and TRBJ2-7, the CDR3 gives the full variable domain: KAGVTQTPRYLIKTRGQQVTLSCSPISGHRSVSWYQQTPGQGLQFLFEYFSETQRNKGNFPGRFSGRQFSNSRSEMNVSTLELGDSALYLCASSLGPQGDPYEQYFGPGTRLTVT.

Only a few counts were recorded for this clonotype. This chain joins TRBV20-1 and TRBJ2-2; a weak D match, TRBD1 (6 bases). Germline V gene lookup returns CDR1 DFQATT and CDR2 SNEGSKA (reference sequence). The length of the CDR3 is 13 residues. V was clipped by 0 bases and J by 5 bases, with 7 bases between them. The CDR3 loop reads CSARDQGTGELFF. As DNA, the CDR3 is TGCAGTGCTAGAGATCAGGGGACCGGGGAGCTGTTTTTT.

The chain has TRBV6-5 and TRBJ2-4, with a possible D match to TRBD1 (6 bases). V dropped 5 bases and J dropped 4 bases, with 6 bases sitting between them. There are 12 residues in the CDR3. CDR1 is MNHEY and CDR2 is SVGAGI in the germline V gene. CDR3 sequence: CASSTGKNIQYF. The CDR3 region has the DNA TGTGCCAGCAGTACAGGGAAAAACATTCAGTACTTC.

The chain links TRBV6-1 to TRBJ1-2; D is undetermined. Germline values: CDR1 MNHNS, CDR2 SASEGT. The V and J ends lost 1 base and 4 bases respectively, with 16 bases between them. The CDR3 has 16 residues. CDR3: CASSEGVGSGVYGYTF. The CDR3 bases are TGTGCCAGCAGTGAAGGGGTTGGCAGTGGGGTCTATGGCTACACCTTC.

The sample holds a few counts of this clonotype. The chain joins TRBV27 to TRBJ2-7; weak D call: TRBD1 (5 bases). The CDR3 is 14 amino acids. CDR1 and CDR2 (germline): MNHEY, SMNVEV (reference sequence). V lost 5 bases, J lost 2 bases, and 13 bases lay in between. CDR3 protein: CASSPYRTPYEQYF. CDR3 nucleotide sequence: TGTGCCAGCAGTCCCTACAGGACACCCTACGAGCAGTACTTC.

The rearrangement joins TRBV2 to TRBJ2-5, with a tentative D call TRBD1 (7 bases). Between the trimmed V and J ends, which lost 6 bases and 2 bases, there was a span of 10 bases. The germline V gene has CDR1 SNHLY and CDR2 FYNNEI. The CDR3 spans 13 residues. CDR3 sequence (DNA): TGTGCCAGCAGGCGGGGACAGCAAGAGACCCAGTACTTC. Its translation is CASRRGQQETQYF.

Ten or more counts support this clonotype. The rearrangement uses TRBV5-1 and TRBJ1-1; D not certain. Germline assignment: CDR1 SGHRS and CDR2 YFSETQ. Trimming pared 4 bases from V and 4 bases from J, leaving 11 bases between. The CDR3 runs to 13 residues. The CDR3 loop is CASSIGSFTEAFF. The CDR3 nucleotides read TGCGCCAGCAGCATAGGGAGTTTCACTGAAGCTTTCTTT.

This clonotype was observed a handful of times. The genes are TRBV15 and TRBJ1-1, with D possibly being TRBD1 (6 bases). Looked up from germline, CDR1 is LNHNV and CDR2 is YYDKDF (reference sequence). The V end lost 5 bases, the J end lost 1 base, and 14 bases lay between the germline ends. CDR3 length: 15 amino acids. The chain's CDR3 is CATSRGGTTNTEAFF. CDR3 nucleotide sequence: TGTGCCACCAGCCGGGGGGGGACAACGAACACTGAAGCTTTCTTT.

This clonotype has a handful of counts. The V call is TRBV20-1, the J call TRBJ2-3; no clear D. Trimming took 6 bases from V and 0 from J, leaving 13 bases between them. Germline V gene sequence: CDR1 DFQATT, CDR2 SNEGSKA (reference sequence). The CDR3 consists of 14 residues. The CDR3 loop is CSALLVASTDTQYF. For the CDR3, the DNA is TGCAGTGCCCTCTTGGTGGCTAGCACAGATACGCAGTATTTT.

The J gene is TRBJ2-2, the V gene TRBV12-3 or TRBV12-4; D not resolved. Trimming pared 5 bases from V and 0 bases from J, leaving 10 bases between. The CDR3 is 15 residues long. The DNA of the CDR3 is TGTGCCAGCAGTAAGGACCTCACGAACACCGGGGAGCTGTTTTTT. This sequence encodes CASSKDLTNTGELFF.

The chain links TRBV30 to TRBJ2-4, with TRBD2 identical over 7 bases. Germline V gene lookup returns CDR1 GTSNPN and CDR2 SVGIG (reference sequence). Trimming at V came to 3 bases and at J to 10 bases, leaving 3 bases not matched to a gene. The CDR3 spans 11 residues. This CDR3 is CAWSGSGIQYF. The CDR3 DNA reads as TGTGCCTGGAGCGGTAGCGGGATTCAGTACTTC.

V usage is TRBV15 and J usage is TRBJ2-1; possibly TRBD2 for D (5 bases). This CDR3 has 15 residues. The V end was cut by 3 bases, the J end by 0 bases, with 9 bases between. Per the germline V gene, CDR1 is LNHNV and CDR2 is YYDKDF (reference sequence). CDR3 DNA: TGTGCCACCAGCAGGGGTGGGAGCTCCTACAATGAGCAGTTCTTC. Amino acids: CATSRGGSSYNEQFF.

V and J are TRBV4-1 and TRBJ2-2; TRBD1 agrees at 8 bases. The CDR3 length is 17 residues. Looked up from germline, CDR1 is MGHRA and CDR2 is YSYEKL. V was clipped by 2 bases and J by 3 bases; unmatched bases: 8. The CDR3 coding sequence is TGCGCCAGCAGCCAAAAGGAAACAGGGGGGTACACCGGGGAGCTGTTTTTT. Its protein product is CASSQKETGGYTGELFF.

This clonotype was seen only a few times. The V and J genes are TRBV2 and TRBJ2-1; no firm D call. The CDR3 is 9 residues long. Germline V CDR1 and CDR2: SNHLY, FYNNEI. V lost 8 bases and J 12 bases, leaving 8 bases between the germline ends. CDR3 coding DNA: TGTGCCAGCTCCGCGAGGCAGTTCTTC. Protein: CASSARQFF.

This clonotype was detected only a few times. V is TRBV6-1 and J is TRBJ1-5; 9 positions agree with TRBD1. The CDR3 runs to 14 residues. V trimming: 7 bases; J trimming: 4 bases; junction bases outside the gene matches: 5. The germline V gene has CDR1 MNHNS and CDR2 SASEGT. The CDR3 loop is CASKRTGENQPQHF. Here the CDR3 DNA reads TGTGCCAGCAAGCGGACAGGGGAGAATCAGCCCCAGCATTTT.

The CDR3 coding sequence is TGCGCCAGCAGCGGGCGACGAGGCGAGGGCTACACCTTC. Protein sequence: CASSGRRGEGYTF. The rearrangement uses TRBV5-1 and TRBJ1-2; D is unclear. Looked up from germline, CDR1 is SGHRS and CDR2 is YFSETQ. The CDR3 totals 13 residues. Trimming stripped 4 bases from V and 8 bases from J, with 15 bases between.

This clonotype was found a few times. The V gene is TRBV27, the J gene TRBJ1-2, with 10 bases aligning to TRBD1. V gave up 6 bases and J gave up 6 bases; unmatched junction bases: 4. The CDR3 runs to 13 residues. The germline V gene has CDR1 MNHEY and CDR2 SMNVEV (reference sequence). This CDR3 is CASSPGQGNGYTF. As DNA, the CDR3 is TGTGCCAGCAGCCCGGGACAGGGGAATGGCTACACCTTC.

V usage is TRBV3-1 and J usage is TRBJ2-1; perhaps TRBD1 as D (6 bases). Looked up from germline, CDR1 is LGHDT and CDR2 is YNNKEL (reference sequence). The V end lost 1 base, the J end lost 1 base, and 17 bases lay between the germline ends. The CDR3 spans 18 residues. CDR3 region: CASSQGYRDIRSYNEQFF. CDR3 sequence (DNA): TGTGCCAGCAGCCAAGGGTACAGGGATATTAGGTCCTACAATGAGCAGTTCTTC.